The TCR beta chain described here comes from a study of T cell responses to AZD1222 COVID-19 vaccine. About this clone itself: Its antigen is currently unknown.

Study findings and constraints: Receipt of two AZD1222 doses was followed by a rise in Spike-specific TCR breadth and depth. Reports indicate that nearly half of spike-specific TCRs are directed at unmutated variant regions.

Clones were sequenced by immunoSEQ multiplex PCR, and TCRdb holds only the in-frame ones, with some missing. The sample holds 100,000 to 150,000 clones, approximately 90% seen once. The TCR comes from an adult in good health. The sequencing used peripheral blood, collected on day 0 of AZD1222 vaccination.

CDR3 DNA sequence: TGTGCCAGCACCCAGGGGAATGAGCAGTTCTTC. Translating it yields CASTQGNEQFF. V gene TRBV6-5 combines with J gene TRBJ2-1; a possible D gene is TRBD1 (6 bases). The CDR3 contains 11 residues. With 7 bases removed from V and 7 bases from J, the gap between germline ends came to 8 bases. Germline V gene data show CDR1 as MNHEY and CDR2 as SVGAGI.